A selection of T cell receptor beta chains follows, all from one sample in a study of lymphopenia after photon versus proton radiotherapy. This table comes from immunoSEQ multiplex PCR, and its TCRdb copy is limited to in-frame clones, with some not included. The sample yields 60,000 to 75,000 clones, around 87% seen once. The sample was peripheral blood, taken from a patient treated with proton-based radiotherapy. The receptors derive from a man older than 75 with esophageal cancer. Both conserved end residues are part of each CDR3. D genes are given only for firm matches. Size is omitted from some rows. Given values are once, few, many or a class for expanded clones.

j_gene | v_gene | d_gene | abundance | CDR3aa | CDR3nt
TRBJ1-6 | TRBV19 | NA | NA | CASSIVGGEDSPLHF | TGTGCCAGTAGTATAGTGGGGGGTGAGGATTCACCCCTCCACTTT
TRBJ1-6 | TRBV9 | NA | few | CASSPTLDTNSPLHF | TGTGCCAGCAGCCCGACCCTGGACACAAATTCACCCCTCCACTTT
TRBJ1-3 | TRBV28 | NA | NA | CASKQSGGNTIYF | TGTGCCAGCAAACAGTCTGGTGGAAACACCATATATTTT
TRBJ1-1 | TRBV4-3 | NA | NA | CASSPQRGGVDTEAFF | TGCGCCAGCAGCCCACAAAGAGGGGGTGTCGACACTGAAGCTTTCTTT
TRBJ2-1 | TRBV9 | NA | few | CASTPGALARNEQFF | TGTGCCAGCACTCCCGGGGCCCTAGCGAGGAATGAGCAGTTCTTC
TRBJ2-3 | TRBV10-1 | TRBD1 | NA | CASSGGLGQGGADTQYF | TGCGCCAGCAGTGGGGGATTGGGACAGGGGGGAGCAGATACGCAGTATTTT
TRBJ1-1 | TRBV6-1 | NA | NA | CASSEALLGEAFF | TGTGCCAGCAGTGAAGCGCTTCTGGGGGAAGCTTTCTTT
TRBJ2-1 | TRBV6-5 | NA | NA | CASSDTAYNEQFF | TGTGCCAGCAGCGACACGGCGTACAATGAGCAGTTCTTC
TRBJ2-1 | TRBV27 | TRBD1 | NA | CASTMDRGIGNEQFF | TGTGCCAGTACGATGGACAGGGGGATTGGGAATGAGCAGTTCTTC
TRBJ2-2 | TRBV7-2 | TRBD2 | NA | CASSSNLAGVTGELFF | TGTGCCAGCAGTTCTAACCTAGCGGGGGTGACCGGGGAGCTGTTTTTT
TRBJ1-5 | TRBV30 | TRBD1 | once | CAWSGTDSYQPQHF | TGTGCCTGGAGCGGGACAGATTCTTATCAGCCCCAGCATTTT
TRBJ2-7 | TRBV5-1 | NA | NA | CASSFARSREQYF | TGCGCCAGCAGTTTTGCTAGATCTAGGGAGCAGTACTTC
TRBJ1-5 | TRBV30 | NA | NA | CAWSKGRNQPQHF | TGTGCCTGGAGTAAGGGCCGTAATCAGCCCCAGCATTTT
TRBJ2-5 | TRBV7-9 | NA | NA | CASSLGRNQETQYF | TGTGCCAGCAGCTTAGGGCGGAACCAAGAGACCCAGTACTTC
TRBJ1-3 | TRBV6-5 | NA | NA | CASSYLGRLPGNTIYF | TGTGCCAGCAGTTACCTCGGGAGGCTCCCTGGAAACACCATATATTTT
TRBJ2-7 | TRBV6-5 | NA | NA | CASSYGDLLGYEQYF | TGTGCCAGCAGTTACGGGGACCTGCTCGGATACGAGCAGTACTTC
TRBJ1-1 | TRBV27 | TRBD1 | NA | CASSLQGVNTEAFF | TGTGCCAGCAGTTTACAGGGGGTAAACACTGAAGCTTTCTTT